The clone carrying this T cell receptor (beta chain) was recorded many times. There are 15 residues in the CDR3. V shed 5 bases and J 4 bases; nucleotides not matched to a gene: 8. TCRdb analysed the RT-PCR reads with MiXCR anew, one entry per CDR3 protein. The table lists more than 600,000 distinct CDR3 sequences, 12% to 15% of them singletons, with roughly 3.9% in the top ten. The sequenced sample consisted of memory CD4+ T cells from blood. The clonotype was recovered from a female donor in good health, serving as a healthy control. The chain recombines TRBV12-3 or TRBV12-4 with TRBJ1-2; 9 bases are shared with TRBD1. DNA for the CDR3: TGTGCCAGCAGTCCCCGCGGGACAGGGTTCTATGGCTACACCTTC. It codes for CASSPRGTGFYGYTF.